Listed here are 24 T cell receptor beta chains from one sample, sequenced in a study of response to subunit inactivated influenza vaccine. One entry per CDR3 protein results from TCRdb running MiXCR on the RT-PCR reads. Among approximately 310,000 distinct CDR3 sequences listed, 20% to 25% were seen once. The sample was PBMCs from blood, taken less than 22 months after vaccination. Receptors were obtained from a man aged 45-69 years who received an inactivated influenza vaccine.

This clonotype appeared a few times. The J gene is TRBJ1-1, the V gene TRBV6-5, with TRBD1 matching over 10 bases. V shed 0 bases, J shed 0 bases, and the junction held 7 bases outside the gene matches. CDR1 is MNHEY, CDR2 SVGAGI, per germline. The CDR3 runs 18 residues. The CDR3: CASSYSFSGQGLNTEAFF. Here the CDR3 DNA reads TGTGCCAGCAGTTACTCCTTCTCGGGACAGGGGTTGAACACTGAAGCTTTCTTT.

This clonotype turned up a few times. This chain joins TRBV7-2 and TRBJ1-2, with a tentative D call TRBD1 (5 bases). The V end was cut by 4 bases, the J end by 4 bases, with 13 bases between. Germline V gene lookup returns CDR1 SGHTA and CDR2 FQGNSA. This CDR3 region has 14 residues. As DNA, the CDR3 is TGTGCCAGCAGCTCGGGACGGAATTTCTATGGCTACACCTTC. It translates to CASSSGRNFYGYTF.

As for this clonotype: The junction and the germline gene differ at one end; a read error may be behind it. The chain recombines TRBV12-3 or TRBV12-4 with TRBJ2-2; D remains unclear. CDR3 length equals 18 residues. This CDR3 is CASSFVPGVGSNAGELFF. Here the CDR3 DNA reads TGTGCCAGCAGTTTTGTGCCCGGAGTAGGGTCGAACGCCGGGGAGCTGTTTTTT.

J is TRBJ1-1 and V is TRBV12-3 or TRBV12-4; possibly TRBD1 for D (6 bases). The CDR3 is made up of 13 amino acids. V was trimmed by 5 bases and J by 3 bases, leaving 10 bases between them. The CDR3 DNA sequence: TGTGCCAGCAGTAGAGGGGGGTACACTGAAGCTTTCTTT. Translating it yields CASSRGGYTEAFF.

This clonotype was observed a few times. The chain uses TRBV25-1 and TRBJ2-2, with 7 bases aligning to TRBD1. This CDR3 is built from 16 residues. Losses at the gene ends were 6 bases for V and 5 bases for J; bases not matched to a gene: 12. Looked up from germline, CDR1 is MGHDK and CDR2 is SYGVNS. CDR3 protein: CASSRSGQWATGELFF. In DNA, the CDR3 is TGTGCCAGCAGCCGGTCGGGACAGTGGGCGACCGGGGAGCTGTTTTTT.

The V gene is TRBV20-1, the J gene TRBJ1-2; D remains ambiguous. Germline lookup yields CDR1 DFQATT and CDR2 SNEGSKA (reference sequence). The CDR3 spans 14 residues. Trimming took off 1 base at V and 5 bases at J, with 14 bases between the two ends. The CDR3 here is CSARAAGSGYGYTF. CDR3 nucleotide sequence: TGCAGTGCTAGAGCGGCGGGATCGGGGTATGGCTACACCTTC.

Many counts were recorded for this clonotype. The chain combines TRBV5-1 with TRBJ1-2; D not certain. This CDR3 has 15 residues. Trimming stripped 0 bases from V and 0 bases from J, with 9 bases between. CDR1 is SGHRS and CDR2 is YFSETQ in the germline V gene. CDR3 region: CASSLAPQTNYGYTF. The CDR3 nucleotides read TGCGCCAGCAGCTTGGCCCCCCAGACTAACTATGGCTACACCTTC.

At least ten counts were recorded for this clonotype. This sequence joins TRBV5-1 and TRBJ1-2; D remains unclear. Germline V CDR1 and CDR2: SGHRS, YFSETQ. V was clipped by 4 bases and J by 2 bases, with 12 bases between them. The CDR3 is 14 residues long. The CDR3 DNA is TGCGCCAGCAGCCCCGAGAAGATAAACTATGGCTACACCTTC. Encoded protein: CASSPEKINYGYTF.

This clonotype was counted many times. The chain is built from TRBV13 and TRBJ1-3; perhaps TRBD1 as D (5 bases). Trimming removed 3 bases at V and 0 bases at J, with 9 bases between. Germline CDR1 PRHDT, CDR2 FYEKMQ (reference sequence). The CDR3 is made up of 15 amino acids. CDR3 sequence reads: CASSFGGSSGNTIYF. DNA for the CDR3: TGTGCCAGCAGCTTCGGGGGAAGCTCTGGAAACACCATATATTTT.

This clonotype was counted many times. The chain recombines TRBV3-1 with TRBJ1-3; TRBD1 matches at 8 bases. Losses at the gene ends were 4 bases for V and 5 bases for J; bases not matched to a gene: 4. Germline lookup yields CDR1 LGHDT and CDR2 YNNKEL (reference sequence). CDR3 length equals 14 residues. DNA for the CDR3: TGTGCCAGCAGCCCCCGACAGGGGCGAAACACCATATATTTT. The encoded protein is CASSPRQGRNTIYF. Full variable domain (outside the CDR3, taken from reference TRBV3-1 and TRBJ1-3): DTAVSQTPKYLVTQMGNDKSIKCEQNLGHDTMYWYKQDSKKFLKIMFSYNNKELIINETVPNRFSPKSPDKAHLNLHINSLELGDSAVYFCASSPRQGRNTIYFGEGSWLTVV.

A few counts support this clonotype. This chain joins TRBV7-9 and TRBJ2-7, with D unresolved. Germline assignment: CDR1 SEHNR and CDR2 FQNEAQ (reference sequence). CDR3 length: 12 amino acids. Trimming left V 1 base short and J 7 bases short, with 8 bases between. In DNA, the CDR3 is TGTGCCAGCAGCTTAGGTACAACAGAGCAGTACTTC. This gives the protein CASSLGTTEQYF.

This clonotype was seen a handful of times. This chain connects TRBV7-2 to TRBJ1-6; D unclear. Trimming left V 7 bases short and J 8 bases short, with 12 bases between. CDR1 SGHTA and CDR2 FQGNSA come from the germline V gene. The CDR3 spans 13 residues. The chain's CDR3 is CASTPPGYSPLHF. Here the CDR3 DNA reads TGTGCCAGCACACCGCCGGGTTATTCACCCCTCCACTTT.

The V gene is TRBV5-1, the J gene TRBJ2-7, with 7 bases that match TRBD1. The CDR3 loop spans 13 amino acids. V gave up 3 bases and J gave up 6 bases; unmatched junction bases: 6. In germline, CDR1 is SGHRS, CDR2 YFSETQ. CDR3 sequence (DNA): TGCGCCAGCAGCTGGAACAGGGGTGGCGAGCAGTACTTC. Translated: CASSWNRGGEQYF.

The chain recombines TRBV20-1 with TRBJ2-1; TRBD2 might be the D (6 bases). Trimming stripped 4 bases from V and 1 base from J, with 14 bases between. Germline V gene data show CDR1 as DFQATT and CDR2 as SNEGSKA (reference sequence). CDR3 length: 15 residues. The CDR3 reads CSATLRGRSYNEQFF. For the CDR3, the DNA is TGCAGTGCTACCTTACGGGGGAGATCCTACAATGAGCAGTTCTTC.

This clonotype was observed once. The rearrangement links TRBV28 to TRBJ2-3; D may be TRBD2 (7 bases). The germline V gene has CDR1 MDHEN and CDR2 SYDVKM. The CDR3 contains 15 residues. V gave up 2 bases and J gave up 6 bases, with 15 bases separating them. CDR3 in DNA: TGTGCCAGCAGTTTAGGGGGGGCCGGTTCGGATACGCAGTATTTT. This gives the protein CASSLGGAGSDTQYF. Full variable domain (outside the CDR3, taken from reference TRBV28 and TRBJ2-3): DVKVTQSSRYLVKRTGEKVFLECVQDMDHENMFWYRQDPGLGLRLIYFSYDVKMKEKGDIPEGYSVSREKKERFSLILESASTNQTSMYLCASSLGGAGSDTQYFGPGTRLTVL.

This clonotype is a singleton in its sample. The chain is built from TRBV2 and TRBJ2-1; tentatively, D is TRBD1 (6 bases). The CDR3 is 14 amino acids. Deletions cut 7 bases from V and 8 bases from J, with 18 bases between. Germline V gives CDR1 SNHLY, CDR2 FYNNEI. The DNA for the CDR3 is TGTGCCAGCAAATGGTCAGGGGTAATTGATGAGCAGTTCTTC. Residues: CASKWSGVIDEQFF.

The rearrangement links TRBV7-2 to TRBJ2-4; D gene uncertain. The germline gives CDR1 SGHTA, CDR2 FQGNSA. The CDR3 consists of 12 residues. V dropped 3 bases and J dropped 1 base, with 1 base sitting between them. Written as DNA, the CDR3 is TGTGCCAGCAGCTTGGCCAAAAACATTCAGTACTTC. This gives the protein CASSLAKNIQYF.

CDR3 sequence reads: CASRPGGGSGNTIYF. For the CDR3, the DNA is TGTGCCAGCAGGCCAGGGGGGGGCTCTGGAAACACCATATATTTT. The rearrangement links TRBV12-3 or TRBV12-4 to TRBJ1-3; 7 positions agree with TRBD1. This CDR3 is built from 15 residues. Losses at the gene ends were 6 bases for V and 0 bases for J; bases not matched to a gene: 5.

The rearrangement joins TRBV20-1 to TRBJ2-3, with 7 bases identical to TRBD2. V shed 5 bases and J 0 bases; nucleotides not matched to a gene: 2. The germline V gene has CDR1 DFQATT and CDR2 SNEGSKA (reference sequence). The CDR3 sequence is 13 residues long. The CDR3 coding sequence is TGCAGTGCTGCGACTAGCAGCACAGATACGCAGTATTTT. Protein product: CSAATSSTDTQYF.

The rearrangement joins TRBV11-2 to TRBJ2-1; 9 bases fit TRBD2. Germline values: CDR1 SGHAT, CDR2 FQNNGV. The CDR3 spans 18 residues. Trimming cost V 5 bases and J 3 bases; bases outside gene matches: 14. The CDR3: CASSRWGRLAGDYNEQFF. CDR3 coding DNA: TGTGCCAGCAGCCGCTGGGGGCGCTTAGCGGGGGACTACAATGAGCAGTTCTTC.

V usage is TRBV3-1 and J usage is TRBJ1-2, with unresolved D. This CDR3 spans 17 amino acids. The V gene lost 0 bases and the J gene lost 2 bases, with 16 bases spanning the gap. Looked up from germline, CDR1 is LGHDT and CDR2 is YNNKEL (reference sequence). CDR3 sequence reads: CASSQDWELAGNYGYTF. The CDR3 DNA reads TGTGCCAGCAGCCAAGATTGGGAGCTTGCAGGAAACTATGGCTACACCTTC.

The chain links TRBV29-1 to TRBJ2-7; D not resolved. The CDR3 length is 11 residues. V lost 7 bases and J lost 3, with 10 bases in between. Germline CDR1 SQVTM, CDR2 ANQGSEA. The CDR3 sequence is CSASWDYEQYF. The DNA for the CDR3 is TGCAGCGCCAGCTGGGACTACGAGCAGTACTTC.

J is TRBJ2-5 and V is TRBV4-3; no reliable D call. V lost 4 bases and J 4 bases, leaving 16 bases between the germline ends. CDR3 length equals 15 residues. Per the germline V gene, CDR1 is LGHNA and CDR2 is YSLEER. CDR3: CASSREIRSTETQYF. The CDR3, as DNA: TGCGCCAGCAGCCGAGAGATTAGGAGCACAGAGACCCAGTACTTC.

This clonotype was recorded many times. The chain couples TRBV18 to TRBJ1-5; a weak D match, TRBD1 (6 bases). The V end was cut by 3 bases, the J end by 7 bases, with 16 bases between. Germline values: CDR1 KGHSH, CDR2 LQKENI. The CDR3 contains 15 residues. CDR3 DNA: TGTGCCAGCTCACCTCAGGCAGGGGTGCTACAGCCCCAGCATTTT. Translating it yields CASSPQAGVLQPQHF.